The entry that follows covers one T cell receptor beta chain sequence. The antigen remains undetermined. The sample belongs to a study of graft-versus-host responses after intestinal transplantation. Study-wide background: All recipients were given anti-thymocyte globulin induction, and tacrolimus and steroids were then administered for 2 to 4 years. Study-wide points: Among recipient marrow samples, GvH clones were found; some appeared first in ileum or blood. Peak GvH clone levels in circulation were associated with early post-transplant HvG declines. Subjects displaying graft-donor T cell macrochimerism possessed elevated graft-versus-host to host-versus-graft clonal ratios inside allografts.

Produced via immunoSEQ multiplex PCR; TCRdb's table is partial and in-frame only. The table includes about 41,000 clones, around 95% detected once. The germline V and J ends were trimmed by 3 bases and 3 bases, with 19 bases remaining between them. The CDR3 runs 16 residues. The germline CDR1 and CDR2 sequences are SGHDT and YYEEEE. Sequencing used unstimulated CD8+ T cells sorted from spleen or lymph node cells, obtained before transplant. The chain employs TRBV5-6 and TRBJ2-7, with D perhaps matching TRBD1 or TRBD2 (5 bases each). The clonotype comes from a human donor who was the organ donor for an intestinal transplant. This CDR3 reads CASSSLFGTDFYEQYF. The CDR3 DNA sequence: TGTGCCAGCAGCTCCCTATTTGGGACGGATTTCTACGAGCAGTACTTC.